This T cell receptor (beta chain) was sequenced during a study of T cells in tumors after PD-1 blockade (dated 2019 in TCRdb). At the level of the whole study: Exclusion criteria were prior checkpoint blockade, use of systemic immunosuppressants, or recent radiotherapy or other anti-cancer therapy within 4 weeks. Pembrolizumab 200 mg every 3 weeks or cemiplimab 350 mg every 2 weeks was administered to patients. Ongoing daily vismodegib 150 mg was also given to a subset of patients during anti-PD-1 treatment. On average, peripheral blood samples had 113,528 TCR templates (range roughly 24,000-257,772) and under 40,000 unique clonotypes. Using site-matched tumors from BCC or SCC patients sampled before and after anti-PD-1 therapy, the study carried out paired single-cell RNA and TCR sequencing. Bulk TCR sequencing was performed on 9 to 11 peripheral blood samples from four to six patients to compare blood and tumor clonotypes. Clinical response was assessed using RECIST version 1.1. Broad study findings and their caveats: Where the novel T cell clones came from was not identified, and possible sources could include lymphoid organs or rare unexpanded clones inside the tumor or in the tumor periphery. Roughly two fifths of the TCR clonotypes from tumors also showed up in blood, and some novel exhausted tumor clones were present in pre-treatment blood, which suggests peripheral recruitment.

The time point label corresponds to: after anti-PD-1 therapy. For bulk TCRbeta sequencing, genomic DNA was extracted from tumor biopsies or peripheral blood, and input amounts ranged from 616 ng to 6,004 ng. All patients had histologically proven advanced or metastatic basal or squamous cell carcinoma and were poor candidates for surgical resection. The basal cell carcinoma cohort was made up of fewer than 13 patients, and bulk tumor TCR sequencing was performed for seven or eight of these patients. A word on this clone: Its antigen specificity is not known. Qualities for individual bases were not recorded, and no much larger clone is one base off.

In the germline V gene, CDR1 corresponds to KGHDR and CDR2 to SFDVKD. Cut back by 5 bases and 0 bases, the V and J ends lie 7 bases apart. The CDR3, from cysteine to phenylalanine, totals 14 residues. Of the read, only the CDR3 DNA is kept; its 42 bases are in frame from base 1. Deep TCRbeta sequencing was performed with the immunoSEQ platform. As for the original processing: Only productive rearrangements were exported from the immunoSEQ Analyzer for further analysis. T cell phenotypes were assigned to bulk TCRbeta clonotypes by matching the clonotypes to single-cell RNA+TCR-seq clones that had the same TCRbeta sequence. Tumor enrichment of a clone was calculated by dividing the clone's tumor frequency by the clone's PBMC frequency, both taken from bulk TCR sequencing. GLIPH was used to sort TCRs into specificity groups, which are clusters of distinct TCRs that likely recognize common antigens through shared CDR3 motifs. This immuneACCESS table, as held by TCRdb, lists in-frame sequences with V and J called but not all clones. Of the missing ones, under half trace to an unresolved V gene in checked studies; the others have no known cause. The V and J calls and the clone size are those of that table, but D and trimming were determined from the DNA. In all, the sample holds just under 65,000 clones, and around two thirds of those were seen once. Together, the top ten hold approximately 4.5% of the sample.

The sequencing here drew on PBMCs, taken after anti-PD-1 treatment. This clonotype originated in a human donor with basal cell carcinoma. This chain joins TRBV24-1 to TRBJ1-5; no confident D gene assignment can be made. The sequenced DNA: TGTGCCACCAGTGCAGTTTATAGCAATCAGCCCCAGCATTTT. Translated, it reads CATSAVYSNQPQHF.